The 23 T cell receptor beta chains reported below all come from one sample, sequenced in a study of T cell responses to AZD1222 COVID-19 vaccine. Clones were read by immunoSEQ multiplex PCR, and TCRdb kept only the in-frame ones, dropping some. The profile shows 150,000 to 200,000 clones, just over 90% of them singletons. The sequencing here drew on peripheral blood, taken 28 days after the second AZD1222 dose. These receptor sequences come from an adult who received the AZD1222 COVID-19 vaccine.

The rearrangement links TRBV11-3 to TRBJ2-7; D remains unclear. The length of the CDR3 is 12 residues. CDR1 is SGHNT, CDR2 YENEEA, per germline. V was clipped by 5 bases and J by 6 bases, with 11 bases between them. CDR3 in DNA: TGTGCCAGCAGCATATCCTCGAGCGAGCAGTACTTC. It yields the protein CASSISSSEQYF.

The DNA of the CDR3 is TGTGCCAGCAGCGTTTATAACGAGGGAAATTCACCCCTCCACTTT. The encoded protein is CASSVYNEGNSPLHF. The V gene is TRBV7-9, the J gene TRBJ1-6; no firm D call. Germline V gene sequence: CDR1 SEHNR, CDR2 FQNEAQ (reference sequence). The CDR3 runs to 15 residues. Trimming pared 5 bases from V and 7 bases from J, leaving 15 bases between.

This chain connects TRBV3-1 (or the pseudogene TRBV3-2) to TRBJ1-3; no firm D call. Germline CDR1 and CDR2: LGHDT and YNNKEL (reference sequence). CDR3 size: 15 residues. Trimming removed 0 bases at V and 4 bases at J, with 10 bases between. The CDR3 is CASSQEIVWGNTIYF. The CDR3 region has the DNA TGTGCCAGCAGCCAAGAGATAGTTTGGGGAAACACCATATATTTT.

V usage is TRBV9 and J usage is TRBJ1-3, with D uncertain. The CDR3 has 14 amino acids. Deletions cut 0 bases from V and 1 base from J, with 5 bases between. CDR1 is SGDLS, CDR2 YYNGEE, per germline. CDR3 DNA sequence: TGTGCCAGCAGCGTAGGGCCGTCTGGAAACACCATATATTTT. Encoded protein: CASSVGPSGNTIYF.

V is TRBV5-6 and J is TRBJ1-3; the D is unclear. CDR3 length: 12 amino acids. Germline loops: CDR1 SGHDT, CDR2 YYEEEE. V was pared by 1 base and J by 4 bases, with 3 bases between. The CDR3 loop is CASSLLGNTIYF. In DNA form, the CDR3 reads TGTGCCAGCAGCTTGCTCGGAAACACCATATATTTT.

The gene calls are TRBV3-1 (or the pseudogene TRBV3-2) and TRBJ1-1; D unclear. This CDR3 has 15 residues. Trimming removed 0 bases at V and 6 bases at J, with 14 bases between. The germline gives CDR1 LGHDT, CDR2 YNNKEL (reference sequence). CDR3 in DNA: TGTGCCAGCAGCCAAGATCGCGGAATCTGGGCTGAAGCTTTCTTT. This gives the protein CASSQDRGIWAEAFF.

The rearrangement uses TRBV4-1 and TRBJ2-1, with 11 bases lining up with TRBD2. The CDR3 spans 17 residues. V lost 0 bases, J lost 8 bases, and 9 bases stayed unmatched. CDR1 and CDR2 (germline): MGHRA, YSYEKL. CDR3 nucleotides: TGCGCCAGCAGCCAAGATCATAGCGGGGGGGTAAGGTATGAGCAGTTCTTC. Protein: CASSQDHSGGVRYEQFF.

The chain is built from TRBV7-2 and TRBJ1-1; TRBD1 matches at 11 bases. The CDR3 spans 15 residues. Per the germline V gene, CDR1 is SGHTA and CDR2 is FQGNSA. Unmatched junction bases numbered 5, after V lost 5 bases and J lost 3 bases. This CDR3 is CASSGQGAPDTEAFF. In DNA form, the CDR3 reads TGTGCCAGCAGCGGACAGGGGGCCCCTGACACTGAAGCTTTCTTT.

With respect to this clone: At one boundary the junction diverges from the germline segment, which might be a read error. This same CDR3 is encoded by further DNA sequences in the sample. The CDR3 loop is CASSLNTEAFF. The CDR3 DNA sequence: TGTGCCAGCAGCTTGAATACTGAAGCTTTCTTT. The chain employs TRBV5-6 and TRBJ1-1; D unresolved. Germline V gene sequence: CDR1 SGHDT, CDR2 YYEEEE. The CDR3 is 11 amino acids.

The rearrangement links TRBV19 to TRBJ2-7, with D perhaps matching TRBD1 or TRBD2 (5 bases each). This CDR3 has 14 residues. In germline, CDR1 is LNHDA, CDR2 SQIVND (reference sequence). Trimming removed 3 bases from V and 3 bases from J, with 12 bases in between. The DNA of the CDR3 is TGTGCCAGTAGTATTCAGGCAGGGAGCTACGAGCAGTACTTC. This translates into CASSIQAGSYEQYF.

Here the CDR3 reads CAISGRNTEAFF. The CDR3, as DNA: TGTGCCATCTCAGGGCGGAACACTGAAGCTTTCTTT. The J gene is TRBJ1-1, the V gene TRBV7-9, with D perhaps matching TRBD1 (5 bases). Trimming cost V 10 bases and J 1 base, with 10 bases left between them. The CDR3 covers 12 residues. Germline V CDR1 and CDR2: SEHNR, FQNEAQ (reference sequence).

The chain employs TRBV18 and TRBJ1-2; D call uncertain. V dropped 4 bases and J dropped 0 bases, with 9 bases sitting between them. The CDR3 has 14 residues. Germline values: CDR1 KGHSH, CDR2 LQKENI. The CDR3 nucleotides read TGTGCCAGCTCACAGGGAGGGACTAACTATGGCTACACCTTC. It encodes CASSQGGTNYGYTF.

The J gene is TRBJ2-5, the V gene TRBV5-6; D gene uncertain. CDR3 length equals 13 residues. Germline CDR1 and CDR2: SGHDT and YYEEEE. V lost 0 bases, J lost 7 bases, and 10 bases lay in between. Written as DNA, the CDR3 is TGTGCCAGCAGCTTGGTAGGGTTTGGGACCCAGTACTTC. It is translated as CASSLVGFGTQYF.

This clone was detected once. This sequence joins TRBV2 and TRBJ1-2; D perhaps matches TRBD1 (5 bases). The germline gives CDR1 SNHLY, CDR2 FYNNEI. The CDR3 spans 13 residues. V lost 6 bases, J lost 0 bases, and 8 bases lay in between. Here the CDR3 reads CASSADTNYGYTF. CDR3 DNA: TGTGCCAGCAGCGCGGACACTAACTATGGCTACACCTTC. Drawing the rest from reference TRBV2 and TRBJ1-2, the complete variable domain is EPEVTQTPSHQVTQMGQEVILRCVPISNHLYFYWYRQILGQKVEFLVSFYNNEISEKSEIFDDQFSVERPDGSNFTLKIRSTKLEDSAMYFCASSADTNYGYTFGSGTRLTVV.

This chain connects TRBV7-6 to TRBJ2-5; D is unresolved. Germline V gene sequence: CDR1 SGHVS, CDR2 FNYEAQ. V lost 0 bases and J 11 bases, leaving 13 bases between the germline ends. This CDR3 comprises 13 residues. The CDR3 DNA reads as TGTGCCAGCAGCTTAGCGCTAGGTAGTTGGCAGTACTTC. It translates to CASSLALGSWQYF.

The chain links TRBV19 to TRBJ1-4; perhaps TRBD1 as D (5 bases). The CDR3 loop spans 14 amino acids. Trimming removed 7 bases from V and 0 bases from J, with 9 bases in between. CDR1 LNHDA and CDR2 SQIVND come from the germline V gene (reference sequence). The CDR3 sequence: CASTGHTTNEKLFF. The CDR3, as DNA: TGTGCCAGTACTGGACATACAACTAATGAAAAACTGTTTTTT.

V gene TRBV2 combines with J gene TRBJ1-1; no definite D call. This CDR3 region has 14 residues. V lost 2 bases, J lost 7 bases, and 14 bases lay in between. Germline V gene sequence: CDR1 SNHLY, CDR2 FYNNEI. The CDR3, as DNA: TGTGCCAGCAGTGAATTATATGGGCGGGGTGAAGCTTTCTTT. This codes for CASSELYGRGEAFF.

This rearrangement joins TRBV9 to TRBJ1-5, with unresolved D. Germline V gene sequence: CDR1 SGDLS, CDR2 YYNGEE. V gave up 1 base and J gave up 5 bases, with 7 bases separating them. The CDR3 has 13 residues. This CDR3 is CASSVLADQPQHF. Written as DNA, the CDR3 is TGTGCCAGCAGCGTACTCGCGGATCAGCCCCAGCATTTT.

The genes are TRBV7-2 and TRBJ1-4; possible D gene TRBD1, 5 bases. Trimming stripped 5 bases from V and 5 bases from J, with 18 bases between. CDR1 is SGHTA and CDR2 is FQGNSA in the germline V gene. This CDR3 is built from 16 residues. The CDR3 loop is CASSKRWARENEKLFF. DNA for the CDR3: TGTGCCAGCAGCAAAAGGTGGGCCAGGGAGAATGAAAAACTGTTTTTT.

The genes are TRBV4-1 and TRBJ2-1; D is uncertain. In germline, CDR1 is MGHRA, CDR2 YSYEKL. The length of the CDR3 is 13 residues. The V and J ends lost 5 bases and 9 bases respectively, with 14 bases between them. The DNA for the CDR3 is TGCGCCAGCAGCTCCCACATCGACGCTGAGCAGTTCTTC. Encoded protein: CASSSHIDAEQFF.

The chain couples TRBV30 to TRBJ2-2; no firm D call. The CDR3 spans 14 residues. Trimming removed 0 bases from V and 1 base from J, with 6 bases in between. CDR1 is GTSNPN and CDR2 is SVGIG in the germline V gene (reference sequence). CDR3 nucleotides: TGTGCCTGGAGTGTAAGTAGGAACACCGGGGAGCTGTTTTTT. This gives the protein CAWSVSRNTGELFF.

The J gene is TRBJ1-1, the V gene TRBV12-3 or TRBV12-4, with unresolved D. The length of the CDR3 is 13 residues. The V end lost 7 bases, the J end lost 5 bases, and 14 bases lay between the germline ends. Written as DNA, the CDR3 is TGTGCCAGCAATATAAAGGAGGATACTGAAGCTTTCTTT. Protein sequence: CASNIKEDTEAFF.

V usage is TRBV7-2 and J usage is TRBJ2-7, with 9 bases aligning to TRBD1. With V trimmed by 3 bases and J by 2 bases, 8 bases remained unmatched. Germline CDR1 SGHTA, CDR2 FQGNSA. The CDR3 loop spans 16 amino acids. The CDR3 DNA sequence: TGTGCCAGCAGCTTGGCTGGGACAGGGACGACCTACGAGCAGTACTTC. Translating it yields CASSLAGTGTTYEQYF.